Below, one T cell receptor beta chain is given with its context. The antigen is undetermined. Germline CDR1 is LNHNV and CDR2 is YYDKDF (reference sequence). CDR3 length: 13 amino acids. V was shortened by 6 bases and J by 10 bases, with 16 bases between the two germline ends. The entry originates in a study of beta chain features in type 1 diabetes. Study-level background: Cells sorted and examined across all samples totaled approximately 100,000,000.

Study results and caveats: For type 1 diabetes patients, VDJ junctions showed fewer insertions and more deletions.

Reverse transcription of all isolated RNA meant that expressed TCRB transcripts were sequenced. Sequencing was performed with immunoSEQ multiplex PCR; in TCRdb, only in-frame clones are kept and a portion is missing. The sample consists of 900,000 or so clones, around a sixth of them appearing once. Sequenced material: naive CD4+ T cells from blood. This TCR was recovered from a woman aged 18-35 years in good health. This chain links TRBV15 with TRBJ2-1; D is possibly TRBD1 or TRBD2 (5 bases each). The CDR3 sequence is CATSRGAEREQFF. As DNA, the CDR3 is TGTGCCACCAGTAGGGGAGCAGAACGGGAGCAGTTCTTC.